This TCR beta chain is drawn from a study of T-cell memory formation after mild COVID-19. Study at large: Most TCR clusters belonged to a single donor.

TCRdb re-called the 5' RACE reads with MiXCR, one entry per CDR3 protein. In the table there are 450,000 to 700,000 distinct CDR3 sequences, approximately 18% of which are singletons. This clonotype turned up a few times. Germline V gene sequence: CDR1 DFQATT, CDR2 SNEGSKA (reference sequence). Trimming took 3 bases from V and 9 from J, leaving 21 bases between them. The CDR3 spans 15 residues. This sequence originates from an adult woman who had mild COVID-19 (a few samples of this study predate the infection). Cell type and time point are not known. This chain links TRBV20-1 with TRBJ2-1; D may be TRBD2 (6 bases). The material sequenced was PBMCs or a T cell subset sorted from them (not recorded which). DNA for the CDR3: TGCAGTGCTAGGGGGGGAATTGAGCTCCGGAGTGAGCAGTTCTTC. This encodes CSARGGIELRSEQFF.